This T cell receptor (beta chain) was documented in a study of blood T cell repertoires in COVID-19. Study summary: Researchers got acute and convalescent COVID-19 samples from the United States, Italy and Spain.

V was clipped by 0 bases and J by 6 bases, with 18 bases between them. The CDR3 runs 17 residues. In germline, CDR1 is LGHDT, CDR2 YNNKEL (reference sequence). The authors' processing: Researchers report that nucleated cell counts were estimated from reference gene primer amplification. Some clones are missing from TCRdb's copy, which holds only in-frame ones; the method was immunoSEQ multiplex PCR. The V and J calls and clone size were taken over from that table, and D and trimming were inferred from the DNA. The data contain 70,000 to 100,000 clones, 85% to 90% of them singletons. The chain links TRBV3-1 (or the pseudogene TRBV3-2) to TRBJ2-1; D possibly corresponds to TRBD2 (6 bases). The sequence was collected from a woman between 70 and 85 years old with acute or convalescent COVID-19. The sample comprised peripheral blood. The CDR3 here is CASSQDDGREVSNEQFF. CDR3 DNA: TGTGCCAGCAGCCAAGATGATGGCAGGGAGGTAAGCAATGAGCAGTTCTTC.